A single sample is the source of the 3 T cell receptor beta chains below, sequenced in a study of CD8 T cells in Susac syndrome. cDNA came from approximately 0.5 to 1 ug RNA primed by random hexamers. Via MiXCR, TCRdb re-called the immunoSEQ multiplex PCR reads, giving one row per CDR3 protein. In the table there are 150,000 to 200,000 distinct CDR3 sequences, around 90% of which are singletons. The sequenced sample consisted of CD4+ T cells from PBMCs. The receptors were sampled from a human donor with Susac syndrome.

V usage is TRBV29-1 and J usage is TRBJ2-2; no definite D call. This CDR3 has 14 residues. The V gene lost 7 bases and the J gene lost 1 base, with 13 bases spanning the gap. The germline V gene encodes CDR1 SQVTM and CDR2 ANQGSEA. The CDR3 loop is CSAQLGGNTGELFF. CDR3 bases: TGCAGCGCCCAACTCGGCGGGAACACCGGGGAGCTGTTTTTT.

The chain recombines TRBV18 with TRBJ2-7, with D possibly matching TRBD1 (6 bases). The CDR3 contains 14 residues. Trimming pared 6 bases from V and 0 bases from J, leaving 12 bases between. Germline CDR1 is KGHSH and CDR2 is LQKENI. The CDR3 reads CASSSGQSSYEQYF. In DNA, the CDR3 is TGTGCCAGCTCCTCCGGACAGAGCTCCTACGAGCAGTACTTC.

The rearrangement uses TRBV5-1 and TRBJ2-5; 9 bases map to TRBD2. V was clipped by 3 bases and J by 4 bases; unmatched bases: 4. CDR1 and CDR2 (germline): SGHRS, YFSETQ. CDR3 length equals 14 residues. The CDR3 DNA reads TGCGCCAGCAGCTCTAGCGGGATAGGAGAGACCCAGTACTTC. Its translation is CASSSSGIGETQYF.